What follows are 5 T cell receptor beta chains derived from one specimen sequenced in a study of blood T cell repertoires in COVID-19. This table comes from immunoSEQ multiplex PCR, and its TCRdb copy is limited to in-frame clones, with some not included. Found here are around 250,000 clones, 80% to 90% of them singletons; the top ten hold over 2.5%. The sample taken for sequencing was PBMCs or T cells enriched from blood (not recorded which). The source is a woman between 35 and 50 years old who had been exposed to COVID-19.

The chain links TRBV9 to TRBJ1-4; TRBD1 agrees at 10 bases. This CDR3 contains 14 residues. Germline values: CDR1 SGDLS, CDR2 YYNGEE. With V trimmed by 4 bases and J by 7 bases, 4 bases remained unmatched. The CDR3 loop reads CASSQTGGGEKLFF. In DNA, the CDR3 is TGTGCCAGCAGCCAGACAGGGGGCGGTGAAAAACTGTTTTTT. Supplemented by reference TRBV9 and TRBJ1-4, the full variable domain reads DSGVTQTPKHLITATGQRVTLRCSPRSGDLSVYWYQQSLDQGLQFLIQYYNGEERAKGNILERFSAQQFPDLHSELNLSSLELGDSALYFCASSQTGGGEKLFFGSGTQLSVL.

CDR3: CASSLRLAGPQETQYF. CDR3 nucleotides: TGTGCCAGCAGCTTACGGCTAGCGGGACCGCAAGAGACCCAGTACTTC. The V call is TRBV7-2, the J call TRBJ2-5; 9 bases are shared with TRBD2. V lost 2 bases to trimming and J lost 2 bases; unmatched junction nucleotides: 6. The length of the CDR3 is 16 residues. Germline values: CDR1 SGHTA, CDR2 FQGNSA.

Note on this clone: The junction and the germline gene differ at one end; a read error may be behind it. The V and J genes are TRBV5-1 and TRBJ2-6; 8 bases match TRBD2. This CDR3 region has 17 residues. Germline CDR1 reads SGHRS; CDR2 reads YFSETQ. As DNA, the CDR3 is TGTGCCAGCAGCCTAGCCCCAGCGGGAGCTGGGGCCAACGTCCTGACTTTC. As protein: CASSLAPAGAGANVLTF.

This sequence joins TRBV6-5 and TRBJ1-1; D call uncertain. The V and J ends lost 10 bases and 4 bases respectively, with 19 bases between them. This CDR3 is built from 14 residues. Germline-derived CDR1 and CDR2 are MNHEY and SVGAGI. In DNA, the CDR3 is TGTGCCACCCTCGAGGGAGGACGGGCCACTGAAGCTTTCTTT. It encodes CATLEGGRATEAFF.

There are a few counts of this clone. The chain is built from TRBV10-3 and TRBJ1-1; the match to TRBD1 covers 8 bases. CDR3 size: 13 residues. With 10 bases clipped from V and 2 bases from J, the junction kept 6 bases outside the gene matches. Per the germline V gene, CDR1 is ENHRY and CDR2 is SYGVKD. The CDR3 DNA reads as TGTGCCACCTCGGGACAGGTTAACACTGAAGCTTTCTTT. Encoded protein: CATSGQVNTEAFF.